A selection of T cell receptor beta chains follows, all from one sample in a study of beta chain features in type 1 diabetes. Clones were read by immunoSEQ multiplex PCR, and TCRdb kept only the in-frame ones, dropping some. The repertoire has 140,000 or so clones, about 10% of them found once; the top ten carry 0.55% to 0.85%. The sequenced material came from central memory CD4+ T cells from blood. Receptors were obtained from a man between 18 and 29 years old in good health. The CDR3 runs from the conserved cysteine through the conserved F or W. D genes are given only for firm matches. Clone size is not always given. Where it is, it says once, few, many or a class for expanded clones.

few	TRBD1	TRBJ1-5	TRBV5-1	TGCGCCAGCAGCGGAGGACAGGGCAATCAGCCCCAGCATTTT	CASSGGQGNQPQHF
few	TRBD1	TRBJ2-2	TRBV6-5	TGTGCCAGCAGAATGGGGACAGGGCACACCGGGGAGCTGTTTTTT	CASRMGTGHTGELFF
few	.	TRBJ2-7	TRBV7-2	TGTGCCAGCAGCTTAACGGGAACCCAAAGCTCCTACGAGCAGTACTTC	CASSLTGTQSSYEQYF
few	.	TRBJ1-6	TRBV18	TGTGCCAGCTCTCCCCCGAATTCACCCCTCCACTTT	CASSPPNSPLHF
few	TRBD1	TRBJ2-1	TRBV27	TGTGCCAGCAGTTCGGGACAGGGAACCTACAATGAGCAGTTCTTC	CASSSGQGTYNEQFF
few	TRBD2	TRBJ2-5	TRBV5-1	TGCGCCAGCAGCGCAGCGGGGGGACAAGAGACCCAGTACTTC	CASSAAGGQETQYF
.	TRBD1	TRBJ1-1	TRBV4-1	TGCGCCAGCAGCCGGTTAGGGGGCGGAATGAACACTGAAGCTTTCTTT	CASSRLGGGMNTEAFF
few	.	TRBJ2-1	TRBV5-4	TGTGCCAGCAGCCACCCCCCACTAGAGCAGTTCTTC	CASSHPPLEQFF
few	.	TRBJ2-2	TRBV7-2	TGTGCCAGCCGGGGTGTCAGGAACACCGGGGAGCTGTTTTTT	CASRGVRNTGELFF
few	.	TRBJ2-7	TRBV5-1	TGCGCCAGCAGCTTGGGTCTAGCGAGCGCCTACGAGCAGTACTTC	CASSLGLASAYEQYF
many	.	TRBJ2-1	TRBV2	TGTGCCAGCAGTGAAGGCGCAGGGCCTGGGGATGAGCAGTTCTTC	CASSEGAGPGDEQFF
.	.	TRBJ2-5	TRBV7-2	TGTGCCAGCAGCCGGCCCGCAGGAGGGGAGGAAGAGACCCAGTACTTC	CASSRPAGGEEETQYF
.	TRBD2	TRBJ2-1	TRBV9	TGTGCCAGCAGCGTAGGCCTAGCGGGGGGCACCAATGAGCAGTTCTTC	CASSVGLAGGTNEQFF
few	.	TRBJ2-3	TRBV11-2	TGTGCCAGCATTCAGGCGAGAAGCACAGATACGCAGTATTTT	CASIQARSTDTQYF
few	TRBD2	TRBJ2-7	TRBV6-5	TGTGCCAGCAGGGCACTAGCGGGGACCTCCTACGAGCAGTACTTC	CASRALAGTSYEQYF
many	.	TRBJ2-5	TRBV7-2	TGTGCCAGCAGTGACTACGGCCCACAGGAGACCCAGTACTTC	CASSDYGPQETQYF
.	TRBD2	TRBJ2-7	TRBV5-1	TGCGCCAGCAAACCTAGCGGGGGCCCATCCTACGAGCAGTACTTC	CASKPSGGPSYEQYF
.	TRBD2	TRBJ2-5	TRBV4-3	TGCGCCAGCAGCCGCTCTCCGGGCGGGGGTGGGGAAGAGACCCAGTACTTC	CASSRSPGGGGEETQYF
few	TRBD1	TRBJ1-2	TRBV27	TGTGCCAGCAGTGCCGGACAGGGGGGCGGCTACACCTTC	CASSAGQGGGYTF
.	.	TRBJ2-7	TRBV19	TGTGCCAGTAGTACGGGGACTTCGAGCTCCTACGAGCAGTACTTC	CASSTGTSSSYEQYF
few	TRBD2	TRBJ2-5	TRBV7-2	TGTGCCAGCAGCCTGGGGGGGGGTTCTCAAGAGACCCAGTACTTC	CASSLGGGSQETQYF
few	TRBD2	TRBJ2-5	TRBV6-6	TGTGCCAGCAGTTACTCGACGGCTAGCGGGGGCCGGGCCCAGTACTTC	CASSYSTASGGRAQYF
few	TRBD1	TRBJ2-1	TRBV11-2	TGTGCCAGCAGCCCATCCGGGACAGGGGTGTGGAATGAGCAGTTCTTC	CASSPSGTGVWNEQFF
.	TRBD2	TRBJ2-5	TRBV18	TGTGCCAGCTCACCAGGCGGGGGGGCCCAAGAGACCCAGTACTTC	CASSPGGGAQETQYF
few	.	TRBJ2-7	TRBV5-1	TGCGCCAGCAGCTTTATGACTAGTCGTGACGAGCAGTACTTC	CASSFMTSRDEQYF
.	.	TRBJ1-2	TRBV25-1	TGTGCCAGCCTCCCTGGGGGCATTAACTATGGCTACACCTTC	CASLPGGINYGYTF
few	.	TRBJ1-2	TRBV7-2	TGTGCCAGCAGAGGACGGGGGATAGGTGGCTACACCTTC	CASRGRGIGGYTF